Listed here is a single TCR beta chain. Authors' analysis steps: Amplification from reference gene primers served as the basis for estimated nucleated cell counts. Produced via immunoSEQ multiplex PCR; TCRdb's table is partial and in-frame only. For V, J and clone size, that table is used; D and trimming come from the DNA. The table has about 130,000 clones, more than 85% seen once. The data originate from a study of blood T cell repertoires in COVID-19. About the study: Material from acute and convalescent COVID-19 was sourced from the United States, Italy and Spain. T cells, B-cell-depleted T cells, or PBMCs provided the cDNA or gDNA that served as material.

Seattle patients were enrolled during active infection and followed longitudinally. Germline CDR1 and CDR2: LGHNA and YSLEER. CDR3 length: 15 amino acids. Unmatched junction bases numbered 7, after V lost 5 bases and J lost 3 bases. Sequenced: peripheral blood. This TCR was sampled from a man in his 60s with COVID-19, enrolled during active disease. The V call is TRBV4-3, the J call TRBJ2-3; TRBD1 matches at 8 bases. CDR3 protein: CASSSTGTGTDTQYF. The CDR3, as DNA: TGCGCCAGCAGCTCAACAGGGACAGGTACAGATACGCAGTATTTT.